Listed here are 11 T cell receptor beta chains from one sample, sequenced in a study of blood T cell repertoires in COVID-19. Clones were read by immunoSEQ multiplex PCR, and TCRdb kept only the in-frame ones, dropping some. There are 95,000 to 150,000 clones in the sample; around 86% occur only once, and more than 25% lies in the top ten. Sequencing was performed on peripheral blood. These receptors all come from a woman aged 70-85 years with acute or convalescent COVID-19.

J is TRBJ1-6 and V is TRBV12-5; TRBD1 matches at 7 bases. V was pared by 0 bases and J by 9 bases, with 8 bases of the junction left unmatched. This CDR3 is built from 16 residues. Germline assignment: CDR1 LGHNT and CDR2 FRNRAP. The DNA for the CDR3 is TGTGCTAGTGGTTTGGTCCGGGGGACAGAAATTTCACCCCTCCACTTT. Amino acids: CASGLVRGTEISPLHF. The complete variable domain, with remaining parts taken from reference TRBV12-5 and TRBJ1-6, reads DARVTQTPRHKVTEMGQEVTMRCQPILGHNTVFWYRQTMMQGLELLAYFRNRAPLDDSGMPKDRFSAEMPDATLATLKIQPSEPRDSAVYFCASGLVRGTEISPLHFGNGTRLTVT.

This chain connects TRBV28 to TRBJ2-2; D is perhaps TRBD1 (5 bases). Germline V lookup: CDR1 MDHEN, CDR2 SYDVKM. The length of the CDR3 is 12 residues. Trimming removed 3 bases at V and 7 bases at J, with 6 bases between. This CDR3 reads CASSLTVGELFF. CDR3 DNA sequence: TGTGCCAGCAGTTTGACAGTCGGGGAGCTGTTTTTT.

CDR3 region: CASSLLGNYEQYF. The CDR3 DNA reads as TGTGCCAGCAGCTTATTGGGCAACTACGAGCAGTACTTC. V gene TRBV7-2 combines with J gene TRBJ2-7; D ambiguous. Germline V gene sequence: CDR1 SGHTA, CDR2 FQGNSA. The CDR3 covers 13 residues. Deletions cut 2 bases from V and 3 bases from J, with 8 bases between.

DNA for the CDR3: TGTGCCAGCAAGCAGGGTACCACAGATACGCAGTATTTT. It encodes CASKQGTTDTQYF. This chain connects TRBV6-6 to TRBJ2-3; D may be TRBD1 (5 bases). CDR1 MNHNY and CDR2 SVGAGI come from the germline V gene (reference sequence). CDR3 size: 13 residues. V was trimmed by 7 bases and J by 2 bases, leaving 10 bases between them.

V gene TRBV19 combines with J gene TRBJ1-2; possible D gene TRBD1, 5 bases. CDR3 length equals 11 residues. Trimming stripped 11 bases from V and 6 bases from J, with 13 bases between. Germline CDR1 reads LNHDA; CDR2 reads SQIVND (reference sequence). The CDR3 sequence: CASKGTNGYTF. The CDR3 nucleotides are TGTGCCTCTAAGGGGACTAATGGCTACACCTTC.

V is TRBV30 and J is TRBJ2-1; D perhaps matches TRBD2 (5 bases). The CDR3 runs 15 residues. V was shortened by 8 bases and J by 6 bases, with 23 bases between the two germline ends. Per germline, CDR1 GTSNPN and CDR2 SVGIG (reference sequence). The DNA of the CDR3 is TGTGCCGCTAGCAGCCGACAACATGTGGGCAATGAGCAGTTCTTC. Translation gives CAASSRQHVGNEQFF.

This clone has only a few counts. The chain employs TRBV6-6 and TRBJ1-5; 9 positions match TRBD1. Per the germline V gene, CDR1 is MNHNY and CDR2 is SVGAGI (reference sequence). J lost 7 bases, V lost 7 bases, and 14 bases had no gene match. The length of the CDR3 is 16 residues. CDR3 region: CASTPNAGTGTQPQHF. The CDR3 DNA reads TGTGCCAGCACCCCAAACGCCGGGACAGGGACCCAGCCCCAGCATTTT.

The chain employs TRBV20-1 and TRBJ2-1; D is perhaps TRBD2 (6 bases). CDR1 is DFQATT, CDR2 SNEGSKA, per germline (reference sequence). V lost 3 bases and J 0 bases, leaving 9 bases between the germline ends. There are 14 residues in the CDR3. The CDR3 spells CSASSGSSYNEQFF. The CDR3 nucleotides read TGCAGTGCTAGTTCCGGGAGCTCCTACAATGAGCAGTTCTTC.

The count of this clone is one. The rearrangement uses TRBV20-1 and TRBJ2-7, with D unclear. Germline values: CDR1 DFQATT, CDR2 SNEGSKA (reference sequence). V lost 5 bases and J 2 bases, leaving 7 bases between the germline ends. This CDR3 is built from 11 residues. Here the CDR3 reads CSAQVAYEQYF. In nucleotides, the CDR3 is TGCAGTGCTCAGGTTGCCTACGAGCAGTACTTC.

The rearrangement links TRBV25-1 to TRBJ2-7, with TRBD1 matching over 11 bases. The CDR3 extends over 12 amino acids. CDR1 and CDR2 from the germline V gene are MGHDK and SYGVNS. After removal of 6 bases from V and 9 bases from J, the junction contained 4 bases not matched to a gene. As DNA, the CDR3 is TGTGCCAGCAGAGGACAGGGGGCTCGGCAGTACTTC. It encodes CASRGQGARQYF.

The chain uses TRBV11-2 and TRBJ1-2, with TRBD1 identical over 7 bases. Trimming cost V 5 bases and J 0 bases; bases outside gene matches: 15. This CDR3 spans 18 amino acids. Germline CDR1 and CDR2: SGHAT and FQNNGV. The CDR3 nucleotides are TGTGCCAGCAGCCTACTAAAGGGACAGCTACAATCTAACTATGGCTACACCTTC. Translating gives CASSLLKGQLQSNYGYTF. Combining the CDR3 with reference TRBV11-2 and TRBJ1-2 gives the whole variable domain EAGVAQSPRYKIIEKRQSVAFWCNPISGHATLYWYQQILGQGPKLLIQFQNNGVVDDSQLPKDRFSAERLKGVDSTLKIQPAKLEDSAVYLCASSLLKGQLQSNYGYTFGSGTRLTVV.